What follows describes a single T cell receptor (beta chain). How the authors handled the data: How many nucleated cells were present was estimated from reference gene primer amplification. The data were produced by immunoSEQ multiplex PCR, yet TCRdb's version contains in-frame clones alone and is incomplete. From that table come the V and J calls and clone size; the DNA was used to work out D and trimming. The sample has over 60,000 clones, 82% seen once; the top ten hold 15% to 20%. This sample is drawn from a study of blood T cell repertoires in COVID-19. Study overall: The analysed material was cDNA or gDNA that came from T cells, B-cell-depleted T cells, or PBMCs.

Trimming removed 2 bases at V and 2 bases at J, with 8 bases between. This CDR3 is 14 amino acids long. Germline CDR1 MNHEY, CDR2 SMNVEV (reference sequence). This TCR was recovered from a human donor in a cohort sampled during active COVID-19. The sample taken for sequencing was peripheral blood. The rearrangement joins TRBV27 to TRBJ2-3; D gene uncertain. The CDR3 DNA follows: TGTGCCAGCAGTTTAAGACTTCCCACAGATACGCAGTATTTT. This sequence encodes CASSLRLPTDTQYF.